The TCR beta chain described here comes from a study of blood T cell repertoires in COVID-19. Original data processing: By means of reference gene primer amplification, nucleated cell counts were estimated. Here immunoSEQ multiplex PCR was the method, and the copy in TCRdb shows in-frame clones only, minus some. V, J and clone size are taken as reported in that table, and D and trimming were inferred from the DNA itself. This sample carries some 700,000 clones, 75% to 90% of them seen once, and the ten largest clones take 0.2% to 0.3%. CDR1 and CDR2 (germline): LNHNV, YYDKDF (reference sequence). V dropped 2 bases and J dropped 7 bases, with 12 bases sitting between them. The CDR3 runs to 14 residues.

This TCR was sampled from a woman aged 18-30 years with acute or convalescent COVID-19. This chain joins TRBV15 and TRBJ1-5; D is possibly TRBD1 (6 bases). Sequencing was done on a sample of peripheral blood. CDR3 in amino acids: CATSRPQGNQPQHF. In DNA form, the CDR3 reads TGTGCCACCAGCAGACCCCAGGGGAACCAGCCCCAGCATTTT.